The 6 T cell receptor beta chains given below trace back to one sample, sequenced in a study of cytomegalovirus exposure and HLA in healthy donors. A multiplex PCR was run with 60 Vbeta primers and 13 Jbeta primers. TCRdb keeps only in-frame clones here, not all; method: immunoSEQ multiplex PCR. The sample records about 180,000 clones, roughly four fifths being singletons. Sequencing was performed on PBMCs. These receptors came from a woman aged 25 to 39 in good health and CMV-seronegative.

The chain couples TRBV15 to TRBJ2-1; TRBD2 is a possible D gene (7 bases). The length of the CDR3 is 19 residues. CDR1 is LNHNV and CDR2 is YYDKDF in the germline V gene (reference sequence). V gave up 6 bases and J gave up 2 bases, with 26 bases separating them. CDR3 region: CATRKTAERGGGTYNEQFF. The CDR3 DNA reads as TGTGCCACCAGGAAAACAGCAGAGAGAGGGGGGGGGACCTACAATGAGCAGTTCTTC.

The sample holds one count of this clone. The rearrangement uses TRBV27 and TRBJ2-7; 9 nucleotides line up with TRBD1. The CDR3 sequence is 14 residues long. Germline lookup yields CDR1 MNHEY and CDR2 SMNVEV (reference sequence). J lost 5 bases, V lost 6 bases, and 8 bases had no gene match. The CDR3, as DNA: TGTGCCAGCAGCCGGGACAGGGCTGTCCACGAGCAGTACTTC. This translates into CASSRDRAVHEQYF.

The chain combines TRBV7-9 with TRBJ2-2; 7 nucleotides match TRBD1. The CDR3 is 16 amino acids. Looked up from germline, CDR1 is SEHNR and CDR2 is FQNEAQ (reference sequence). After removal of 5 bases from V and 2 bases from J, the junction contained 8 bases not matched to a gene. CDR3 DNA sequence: TGTGCCAGCAGCCCCTGGGACAGACCCAACACCGGGGAGCTGTTTTTT. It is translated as CASSPWDRPNTGELFF.

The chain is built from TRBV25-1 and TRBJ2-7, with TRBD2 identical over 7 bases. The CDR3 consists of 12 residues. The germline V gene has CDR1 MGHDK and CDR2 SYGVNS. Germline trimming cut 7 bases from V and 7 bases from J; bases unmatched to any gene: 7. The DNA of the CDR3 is TGTGCCAGCAAAAGTGGGACTACGGAGCAGTACTTC. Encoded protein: CASKSGTTEQYF.

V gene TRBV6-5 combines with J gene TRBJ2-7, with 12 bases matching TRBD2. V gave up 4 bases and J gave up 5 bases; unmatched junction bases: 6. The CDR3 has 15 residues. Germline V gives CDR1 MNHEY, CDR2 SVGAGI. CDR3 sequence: CASSSLAGGRNEQYF. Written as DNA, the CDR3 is TGTGCCAGCAGTTCCCTAGCGGGGGGGCGTAACGAGCAGTACTTC.

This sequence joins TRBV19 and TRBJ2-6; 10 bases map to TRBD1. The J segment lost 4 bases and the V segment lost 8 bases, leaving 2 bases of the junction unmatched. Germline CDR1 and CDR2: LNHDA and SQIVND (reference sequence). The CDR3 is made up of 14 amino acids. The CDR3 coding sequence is TGTGCCAGTGACAGGGGGCTCGGGGCCAACGTCCTGACTTTC. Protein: CASDRGLGANVLTF. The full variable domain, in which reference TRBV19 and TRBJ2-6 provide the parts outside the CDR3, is DGGITQSPKYLFRKEGQNVTLSCEQNLNHDAMYWYRQDPGQGLRLIYYSQIVNDFQKGDIAEGYSVSREKKESFPLTVTSAQKNPTAFYLCASDRGLGANVLTFGAGSRLTVL.